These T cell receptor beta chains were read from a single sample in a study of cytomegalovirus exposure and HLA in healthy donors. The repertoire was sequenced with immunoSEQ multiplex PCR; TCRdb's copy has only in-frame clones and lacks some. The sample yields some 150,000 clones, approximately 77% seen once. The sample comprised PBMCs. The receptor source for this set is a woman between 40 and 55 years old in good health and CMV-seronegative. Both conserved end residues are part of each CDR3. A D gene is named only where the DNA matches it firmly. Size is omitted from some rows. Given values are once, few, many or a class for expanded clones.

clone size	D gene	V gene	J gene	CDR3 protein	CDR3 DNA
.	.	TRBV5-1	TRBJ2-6	CASSPGRVPGANVLTF	TGCGCCAGCAGCCCGGGAAGGGTCCCTGGGGCCAACGTCCTGACTTTC
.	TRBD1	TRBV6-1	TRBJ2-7	CAGGTGGYEQYF	TGTGCCGGCGGGACAGGGGGTTACGAGCAGTACTTC
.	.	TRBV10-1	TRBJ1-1	CASRDTGTTEAFF	TGCGCCAGCAGAGATACAGGGACCACTGAAGCTTTCTTT
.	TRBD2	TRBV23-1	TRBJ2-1	CASSQKGLAAPSSYNEQFF	TGCGCCAGCAGTCAAAAGGGACTAGCGGCACCTAGCTCCTACAATGAGCAGTTCTTC
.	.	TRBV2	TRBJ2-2	CASSAQGPNTGELFF	TGTGCCAGCAGTGCACAGGGACCCAACACCGGGGAGCTGTTTTTT
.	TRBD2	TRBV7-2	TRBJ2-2	CASRNQGRELNTGELFF	TGTGCCAGCAGAAATCAAGGGCGGGAGCTGAACACCGGGGAGCTGTTTTTT
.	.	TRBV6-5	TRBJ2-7	CASSTTYEQYF	TGTGCCAGCAGTACTACCTACGAGCAGTACTTC
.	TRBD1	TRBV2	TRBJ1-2	CASRRTGRPYGYTF	TGTGCCAGCAGGAGGACAGGACGACCCTATGGCTACACCTTC
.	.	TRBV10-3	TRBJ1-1	CATGGNGSNTEAFF	TGTGCCACCGGAGGGAACGGATCAAACACTGAAGCTTTCTTT
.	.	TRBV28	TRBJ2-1	CASMGAANYNEQFF	TGTGCCAGCATGGGGGCAGCGAATTACAATGAGCAGTTCTTC
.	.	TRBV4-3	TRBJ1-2	CASSPNQNYGYTF	TGCGCCAGCAGCCCAAATCAAAACTATGGCTACACCTTC
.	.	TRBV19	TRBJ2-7	CASSDPGTATYEQYF	TGTGCCAGTAGTGACCCCGGCACAGCAACCTACGAGCAGTACTTC
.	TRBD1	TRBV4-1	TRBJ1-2	CASSQETGRRGYGYTF	TGCGCCAGCAGCCAAGAGACAGGGCGTAGGGGCTATGGCTACACCTTC
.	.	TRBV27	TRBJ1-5	CASRTVRDSNQPQHF	TGTGCCAGCAGAACGGTACGAGATAGCAATCAGCCCCAGCATTTT
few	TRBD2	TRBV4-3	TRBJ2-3	CASSQDLGGGAADTRYF	TGCGCCAGCAGCCAAGATCTGGGCGGGGGGGCCGCAGATACGCGGTATTTT
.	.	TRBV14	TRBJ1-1	CASSNRNTEAFF	TGTGCCAGCAGTAATCGGAACACTGAAGCTTTCTTT
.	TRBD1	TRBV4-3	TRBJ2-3	CASSERDSPWDTQYF	TGCGCCAGCAGCGAGAGGGACAGTCCATGGGATACGCAGTATTTT